The 21 T cell receptor beta chains presented below share a single source sample, sequenced in a study of CD8+ T cells in alopecia areata. The authors extracted RNA and reverse transcribed it into cDNA as the sequencing template. Only in-frame clones appear in the TCRdb table, and some are missing; sequencing was by immunoSEQ multiplex PCR. The sample lists roughly 64,000 clones, 40% to 50% occurring once. Sequencing was performed on NKG2D-low CD8+ T cells sorted from blood. The receptors were gathered from a human donor with alopecia areata.

V usage is TRBV9 and J usage is TRBJ2-2; D not resolved. The CDR3 spans 12 residues. Germline V gene lookup returns CDR1 SGDLS and CDR2 YYNGEE. V was shortened by 2 bases and J by 5 bases, with 4 bases between the two germline ends. The CDR3 is CASSVRTGELFF. CDR3 coding DNA: TGTGCCAGCAGCGTCAGGACCGGGGAGCTGTTTTTT.

The rearrangement uses TRBV29-1 and TRBJ1-2; D perhaps matches TRBD1 (6 bases). The CDR3 loop spans 14 amino acids. Trimming removed 4 bases at V and 1 base at J, with 13 bases between. Germline V lookup: CDR1 SQVTM, CDR2 ANQGSEA. The DNA for the CDR3 is TGCAGCGTTGTATGGACAGAGGATAACTATGGCTACACCTTC. Amino acids: CSVVWTEDNYGYTF. Full variable domain (rest looked up from reference TRBV29-1 and TRBJ1-2): SAVISQKPSRDICQRGTSLTIQCQVDSQVTMMFWYRQQPGQSLTLIATANQGSEATYESGFVIDKFPISRPNLTFSTLTVSNMSPEDSSIYLCSVVWTEDNYGYTFGSGTRLTVV.

The CDR3 DNA reads as TGTGCCAGCAGTTATCAAGAGACCCAGTACTTC. Translating gives CASSYQETQYF. V and J are TRBV6-6 and TRBJ2-5; D call uncertain. Germline V CDR1 and CDR2: MNHNY, SVGAGI (reference sequence). The CDR3 has 11 residues. Trimming stripped 3 bases from V and 2 bases from J, with 1 base between.

CDR3 sequence: CAWRETYEQYF. CDR3 sequence (DNA): TGTGCCTGGAGGGAGACCTACGAGCAGTACTTC. The chain employs TRBV30 and TRBJ2-7, with D uncertain. The V gene's germline CDR1 is GTSNPN and CDR2 SVGIG (reference sequence). This CDR3 has 11 amino acids. Between the trimmed V and J ends, which lost 3 bases and 2 bases, there was a span of 5 bases.

This clone was picked up a small number of times. The chain recombines TRBV19 with TRBJ2-1, with D maybe TRBD2 (6 bases). Deletions cut 6 bases from V and 9 bases from J, with 18 bases between. The CDR3 has 14 amino acids. Germline V gene sequence: CDR1 LNHDA, CDR2 SQIVND (reference sequence). CDR3: CASSTGSGVSEQFF. The DNA for the CDR3 is TGTGCCAGTAGCACAGGTTCGGGAGTTAGTGAGCAGTTCTTC.

The genes are TRBV27 and TRBJ2-3; TRBD1 matches at 7 bases. Trimming removed 5 bases from V and 0 bases from J; junction bases left unmatched: 2. CDR3 length: 14 residues. CDR1 MNHEY and CDR2 SMNVEV come from the germline V gene (reference sequence). CDR3 residues: CASSGQASTDTQYF. CDR3 coding DNA: TGTGCCAGCAGTGGACAGGCTAGCACAGATACGCAGTATTTT.

This chain joins TRBV9 and TRBJ2-2; D is uncertain. The germline V and J ends were trimmed by 2 bases and 4 bases, with 9 bases remaining between them. The CDR3 is made up of 14 amino acids. Germline V gene data show CDR1 as SGDLS and CDR2 as YYNGEE. As DNA, the CDR3 is TGTGCCAGCAGCGTCGGCCCGACCACCGGGGAGCTGTTTTTT. Residues: CASSVGPTTGELFF.

The chain is built from TRBV7-9 and TRBJ2-5, with 7 bases aligning to TRBD2. CDR1 SEHNR and CDR2 FQNEAQ come from the germline V gene (reference sequence). Unmatched junction bases numbered 14, after V lost 11 bases and J lost 8 bases. The CDR3 length is 13 residues. Written as DNA, the CDR3 is TGTGCCGAGCGGGTGGCGGGAGACTCAACCCAGTACTTC. Translated, it gives CAERVAGDSTQYF.

The chain joins TRBV25-1 to TRBJ1-3; D not certain. From germline, CDR1 is MGHDK and CDR2 SYGVNS. The length of the CDR3 is 16 residues. V shed 1 base and J shed 1 base, with 11 bases lying between them. The CDR3 loop is CASSEFISGSGNTIYF. CDR3 coding DNA: TGTGCCAGCAGTGAATTTATCTCGGGGTCTGGAAACACCATATATTTT. Variable domain in full (rest from reference TRBV25-1 and TRBJ1-3): EADIYQTPRYLVIGTGKKITLECSQTMGHDKMYWYQQDPGMELHLIHYSYGVNSTEKGDLSSESTVSRIRTEHFPLTLESARPSHTSQYLCASSEFISGSGNTIYFGEGSWLTVV.

The CDR3 protein is CASSFQGGTYNEQFF. CDR3 coding DNA: TGTGCCAGCAGCTTCCAGGGGGGAACCTACAATGAGCAGTTCTTC. The chain joins TRBV5-8 to TRBJ2-1; possible D gene TRBD1, 7 bases. Per the germline V gene, CDR1 is SGHTS and CDR2 is YDEGEE. V lost 2 bases and J lost 2, with 11 bases in between. The CDR3 extends over 15 amino acids.

The gene calls are TRBV29-1 and TRBJ1-2; D unclear. The CDR3 is 13 amino acids. V dropped 6 bases and J dropped 2 bases, with 13 bases sitting between them. Germline lookup yields CDR1 SQVTM and CDR2 ANQGSEA. As DNA, the CDR3 is TGCAGCGTAGCCCAAGATGAGAACTATGGCTACACCTTC. Translation gives CSVAQDENYGYTF.

The chain combines TRBV9 with TRBJ2-1; 12 positions agree with TRBD2. The germline CDR1 and CDR2 sequences are SGDLS and YYNGEE. The V gene end was trimmed by 4 bases and the J gene end by 12 bases; junction bases not matched to a gene: 14. CDR3 length equals 16 residues. The CDR3 coding sequence is TGTGCCAGCAGCACTCCGACTAGCGGGAGTGTAGTCGCGCAGTTCTTC. The encoded protein is CASSTPTSGSVVAQFF.

V gene TRBV19 combines with J gene TRBJ1-1, with unresolved D. The CDR3 has 13 residues. Per the germline V gene, CDR1 is LNHDA and CDR2 is SQIVND (reference sequence). V lost 5 bases, J lost 1 base, and 8 bases lay in between. As DNA, the CDR3 is TGTGCCAGTAGTGTCGGGCGGAACACTGAAGCTTTCTTT. It translates to CASSVGRNTEAFF.

The CDR3 region has the DNA TGTGCCAGCTACTCCGTCTCTGGGGCCAACGTCCTGACTTTC. Translating it yields CASYSVSGANVLTF. The V gene is TRBV27, the J gene TRBJ2-6; D remains unclear. This CDR3 has 14 amino acids. Trimming cost V 8 bases and J 0 bases, with 8 bases left between them. Germline V gene data show CDR1 as MNHEY and CDR2 as SMNVEV (reference sequence).

In DNA form, the CDR3 reads TGTGCCAGCAGCTTAGGACTAGCGGAGAGCACAGATACGCAGTATTTT. This codes for CASSLGLAESTDTQYF. This rearrangement joins TRBV5-4 to TRBJ2-3; 10 bases match TRBD2. With V trimmed by 2 bases and J by 0 bases, 3 bases remained unmatched. Germline V gene data show CDR1 as SGHNT and CDR2 as YYREEE (reference sequence). The CDR3 loop spans 16 amino acids.

V and J are TRBV28 and TRBJ2-7; the D call may be TRBD1 or TRBD2 (5 bases each). Germline assignment: CDR1 MDHEN and CDR2 SYDVKM. This CDR3 contains 15 residues. Trimming cost V 5 bases and J 3 bases, with 17 bases left between them. The CDR3 region is CASSLSTGTIYEQYF. The DNA of the CDR3 is TGTGCCAGCAGTCTCTCGACCGGGACGATCTACGAGCAGTACTTC. Combining the CDR3 with reference TRBV28 and TRBJ2-7 gives the whole variable domain DVKVTQSSRYLVKRTGEKVFLECVQDMDHENMFWYRQDPGLGLRLIYFSYDVKMKEKGDIPEGYSVSREKKERFSLILESASTNQTSMYLCASSLSTGTIYEQYFGPGTRLTVT.

The chain has TRBV2 and TRBJ2-7; 11 nucleotides align to TRBD2. Germline values: CDR1 SNHLY, CDR2 FYNNEI. Germline trimming cut 4 bases from V and 5 bases from J; bases unmatched to any gene: 7. The CDR3 covers 15 residues. CDR3 residues: CASSVTSGRGNEQYF. CDR3 in DNA: TGTGCCAGCAGTGTTACTAGCGGGAGAGGGAACGAGCAGTACTTC.

The rearrangement links TRBV7-6 to TRBJ2-7; D gene unclear. The ends were cut back, 1 base at V and 1 base at J, with 5 bases in the middle. Germline CDR1 SGHVS, CDR2 FNYEAQ. This CDR3 region has 13 residues. DNA of the CDR3: TGTGCCAGCAGCTTAGGGCCTTCCTACGAGCAGTACTTC. This sequence encodes CASSLGPSYEQYF.

The chain uses TRBV28 and TRBJ2-7; D unclear. Per the germline V gene, CDR1 is MDHEN and CDR2 is SYDVKM. The CDR3 covers 14 residues. Trimming pared 2 bases from V and 2 bases from J, leaving 10 bases between. Here the CDR3 DNA reads TGTGCCAGCAGTTTAGTCTCTAGAGCCTACGAGCAGTACTTC. The encoded protein is CASSLVSRAYEQYF.

V and J are TRBV7-9 and TRBJ2-7; 7 bases fit TRBD1. Trimming took 4 bases from V and 1 from J; bases not matched to a gene: 4. Germline V gene sequence: CDR1 SEHNR, CDR2 FQNEAQ (reference sequence). This CDR3 contains 14 residues. The CDR3: CASSSGTASYEQYF. The CDR3 region has the DNA TGTGCCAGCAGCTCGGGGACAGCTTCCTACGAGCAGTACTTC.

This clone was picked up a small number of times. This chain joins TRBV7-8 and TRBJ2-7; D is possibly TRBD1 or TRBD2 (6 bases each). Between the trimmed V and J ends, which lost 1 base and 5 bases, there was a span of 15 bases. CDR3 size: 15 residues. The germline CDR1 and CDR2 sequences are SGHVS and FQNEAQ. In nucleotides, the CDR3 is TGTGCCAGCAGCTTAGTCCCGGGGGCGAGAGACGAGCAGTACTTC. Amino acid sequence: CASSLVPGARDEQYF.